The 9 T cell receptor beta chains below come from one sample, sequenced in a study of T-cell reconstitution after alpha-beta-depleted transplantation in children (dated by TCRdb to the mid-2010s). Library generation was performed with PCR. Sequencer: Illumina HiSeq 2500. To normalize quantification of the TCRbeta repertoire, the TCR libraries were built with molecular barcoding that relied on unique molecular identifiers. The public reads were reanalyzed by TCRdb: fastp trimming at Q25, MiXCR alignment, in-frame beta chains only. A single entry per CDR3 protein holds the most common genes and DNA from its merged rows. Here the sample has 500,000 to 600,000 distinct CDR3 sequences; approximately 29% occur a single time. The top ten clones comprise around 2.5% of the sample. The sequenced sample was PBMCs from the stem cell graft donor, obtained from the stem cell graft. The receptor source for this set is a human donor who donated a stem cell graft to a child with aplastic anemia.

V usage is TRBV12-3 or TRBV12-4 and J usage is TRBJ2-2, with D maybe TRBD1 (6 bases). The CDR3 spans 16 residues. Trimming left V 2 bases short and J 7 bases short, with 17 bases between. DNA for the CDR3: TGTGCCAGCAGTTTACAGGGGCCTGGTTGGGGCGGGGAGCTGTTTTTT. This encodes CASSLQGPGWGGELFF.

In DNA form, the CDR3 reads TGTGCTAGTGGTTTGACTCTAACCGGAACTAGCACAGATACGCAGTATTTT. Translating gives CASGLTLTGTSTDTQYF. The gene calls are TRBV12-5 and TRBJ2-3, with D hard to call. Looked up from germline, CDR1 is LGHNT and CDR2 is FRNRAP. The CDR3 length is 17 residues. V lost 2 bases, J lost 0 bases, and 15 bases lay in between. The variable domain in full, completed from reference TRBV12-5 and TRBJ2-3, reads DARVTQTPRHKVTEMGQEVTMRCQPILGHNTVFWYRQTMMQGLELLAYFRNRAPLDDSGMPKDRFSAEMPDATLATLKIQPSEPRDSAVYFCASGLTLTGTSTDTQYFGPGTRLTVL.

The chain uses TRBV6-2 or TRBV6-3 and TRBJ2-5; 7 nucleotides align to TRBD2. Unmatched junction bases numbered 14, after V lost 5 bases and J lost 5 bases. CDR3 length: 16 residues. The germline gives CDR1 MNHEY, CDR2 SVGEGT. The CDR3 bases are TGTGCCAGCAGTCGGGCCGGACTAGGCGGGTTCGAGACCCAGTACTTC. Its protein product is CASSRAGLGGFETQYF.

This rearrangement joins TRBV9 to TRBJ2-5; 11 bases map to TRBD2. Per the germline V gene, CDR1 is SGDLS and CDR2 is YYNGEE. The CDR3 contains 16 residues. With 0 bases clipped from V and 6 bases from J, the junction kept 7 bases outside the gene matches. The CDR3 sequence: CASSVATSGSRKTQYF. The CDR3 DNA sequence: TGTGCCAGCAGCGTAGCTACTAGCGGGAGCAGGAAGACCCAGTACTTC.

The J gene is TRBJ1-5, the V gene TRBV30; no firm D call. CDR1 GTSNPN and CDR2 SVGIG come from the germline V gene (reference sequence). This CDR3 region has 13 residues. Trimming pared 1 base from V and 2 bases from J, leaving 6 bases between. Written as DNA, the CDR3 is TGTGCCTGGAGTGCCGGGGGCAATCAGCCCCAGCATTTT. As protein: CAWSAGGNQPQHF.

The chain links TRBV7-9 to TRBJ2-1; maybe TRBD2 (6 bases). V was clipped by 8 bases and J by 4 bases, with 12 bases between them. The V gene's germline CDR1 is SEHNR and CDR2 FQNEAQ (reference sequence). CDR3 size: 13 residues. The CDR3 region is CASALGGYNEQFF. The CDR3 DNA is TGTGCCAGCGCCTTGGGGGGATACAATGAGCAGTTCTTC.

The genes are TRBV28 and TRBJ1-3; D gene uncertain. This CDR3 contains 14 residues. Germline CDR1 reads MDHEN; CDR2 reads SYDVKM. V was clipped by 4 bases and J by 1 base, with 8 bases between them. CDR3 in DNA: TGTGCCAGCAGTTACGGGGTTTCTGGAAACACCATATATTTT. Translated: CASSYGVSGNTIYF.

The chain couples TRBV7-2 to TRBJ1-2; the D gene is possibly TRBD1 (5 bases). Trimming removed 4 bases from V and 0 bases from J, with 12 bases in between. The CDR3 sequence is 15 residues long. Germline V gene sequence: CDR1 SGHTA, CDR2 FQGNSA. The chain's CDR3 is CASSYWGSANYGYTF. Here the CDR3 DNA reads TGTGCCAGCAGCTATTGGGGCAGTGCTAACTATGGCTACACCTTC.

V is TRBV5-6 and J is TRBJ2-1; 9 nucleotides align to TRBD1. Germline V CDR1 and CDR2: SGHDT, YYEEEE. The V gene end was trimmed by 3 bases and the J gene end by 7 bases; junction bases not matched to a gene: 5. The CDR3 length is 14 residues. This chain's CDR3 is CASSSLTGGNEQFF. The DNA of the CDR3 is TGTGCCAGCAGCTCATTGACAGGGGGTAATGAGCAGTTCTTC.